Listed below are T cell receptor beta chains from one sample, sequenced in a study of T-cell memory formation after mild COVID-19. TCRdb fed the 5' RACE reads into MiXCR, producing one record per CDR3 protein. The repertoire consists of approximately 44,000 distinct CDR3 sequences, with 7.3% occurring once and the leading ten covering approximately 1.5%. The specimen sequenced was PBMCs or a T cell subset sorted from them (not recorded which). The origin of the receptors is a man between 18 and 29 years old who had mild COVID-19 (a few samples of this study predate the infection). Cell type and time point are not known. CDR3s include the opening cysteine and the closing phenylalanine or tryptophan. The D gene is left open where the match is weak. Some rows mark clone size as missing; the rest say once, few, many or name a class of expanded clone.

>few|TRBJ1-2|TRBV20-1|11|.
CSATGTYGYTF
TGCAGTGCTACGGGAACATATGGCTACACCTTC
>few|TRBJ2-2|TRBV29-1|12|.
CSVSENTGELFF
TGCAGCGTTTCCGAGAACACCGGGGAGCTGTTTTTT
>many|TRBJ2-3|TRBV9|14|.
CASSVAGSPDTQYF
TGTGCCAGCAGCGTAGCTGGGTCCCCAGATACGCAGTATTTT
>.|TRBJ2-5|TRBV20-1|14|.
CSARPRGREETQYF
TGCAGTGCTAGGCCCCGGGGCAGGGAAGAGACCCAGTACTTC
>few|TRBJ1-1|TRBV20-1|12|.
CSALDPSREAFF
TGCAGTGCTCTGGACCCCTCACGAGAAGCTTTCTTT
>.|TRBJ1-6|TRBV6-6|13|.
CASSHSYNSPLHF
TGTGCCAGCAGCCACTCCTATAATTCACCCCTCCACTTT
>few|TRBJ2-5|TRBV12-3/TRBV12-4|13|TRBD2
CASMAGGKETQYF
TGTGCCAGCATGGCGGGGGGCAAAGAGACCCAGTACTTC
>few|TRBJ2-2|TRBV7-9|15|.
CASRTGTSNTGELFF
TGTGCCAGCAGAACCGGGACATCGAACACCGGGGAGCTGTTTTTT
>many|TRBJ2-3|TRBV7-2|15|.
CAGEPISGGTDTQYF
TGTGCCGGCGAACCCATCTCTGGCGGCACAGATACGCAGTATTTT
>few|TRBJ2-5|TRBV20-1|15|TRBD1
CSAPSRTGMRETQYF
TGCAGTGCTCCCTCTCGGACAGGGATGAGGGAGACCCAGTACTTC
>.|TRBJ1-2|TRBV4-3|12|.
CASSQVRGVFAF
TGCGCCAGCAGCCAAGTTCGCGGAGTTTTCGCCTTC
>few|TRBJ2-3|TRBV11-3|15|.
CASSLRGISTDTQYF
TGTGCCAGCAGCTTACGAGGGATCAGCACAGATACGCAGTATTTT
>few|TRBJ2-3|TRBV2|14|.
CASSVTGITDTQYF
TGTGCCAGCAGTGTTACAGGGATCACAGATACGCAGTATTTT
>many|TRBJ2-5|TRBV6-5|11|.
CASSGRGTQYF
TGTGCCAGCAGTGGCCGTGGGACCCAGTACTTC
>few|TRBJ1-6|TRBV5-1|13|.
CASSQAGDSPLHF
TGCGCCAGCAGCCAGGCGGGGGATTCACCCCTCCACTTT
>many|TRBJ1-5|TRBV6-4|13|.
CASSDTGDQPQHF
TGTGCCAGCAGTGACACGGGGGATCAGCCCCAGCATTTT
>few|TRBJ1-2|TRBV7-8|15|.
CASSLAAGTYPGYTF
TGTGCCAGCAGCTTAGCGGCAGGCACGTATCCTGGCTACACCTTC
>.|TRBJ1-4|TRBV12-3/TRBV12-4|14|.
CASSLLWGEEKLFF
TGTGCCAGCAGTTTACTCTGGGGGGAGGAAAAACTGTTTTTT
>.|TRBJ1-1|TRBV7-2|14|TRBD1
CASTMRTGNTEAFF
TGTGCCAGCACCATGAGGACAGGGAACACTGAAGCTTTCTTT
>.|TRBJ1-1|TRBV7-2|15|.
CASSGRQPDSTEAFF
TGTGCCAGCAGCGGAAGGCAGCCCGATAGCACTGAAGCTTTCTTT
>many|TRBJ2-7|TRBV6-5|13|.
CASSYSRGYEQYF
TGTGCCAGCAGTTATTCACGCGGCTACGAGCAGTACTTC
>.|TRBJ2-5|TRBV7-2|13|TRBD1
CASSWDREETQYF
TGTGCCAGCAGCTGGGACAGGGAAGAGACCCAGTACTTC
>.|TRBJ2-4|TRBV10-3|16|.
CAISEGTGVAKNIQYF
TGTGCCATCAGTGAGGGGACCGGGGTAGCCAAAAACATTCAGTACTTC
>.|TRBJ2-1|TRBV19|16|TRBD2
CASSSPGLAAGDEQFF
TGTGCCAGTAGTAGCCCGGGACTAGCTGCAGGGGATGAGCAGTTCTTC
>few|TRBJ2-7|TRBV30|10|.
CAWSGDEQYF
TGTGCCTGGAGTGGGGACGAGCAGTACTTC
>many|TRBJ2-5|TRBV9|13|.
CASSVGDQETQYF
TGTGCCAGCAGCGTAGGCGACCAAGAGACCCAGTACTTC
>many|TRBJ2-2|TRBV5-1|17|TRBD2
CASRFLPSGGASGELFF
TGCGCCAGCAGATTCCTCCCTAGCGGGGGGGCCTCCGGGGAGCTGTTTTTT
>many|TRBJ2-7|TRBV12-3/TRBV12-4|16|TRBD2
CASSSPRTSGGGEQYF
TGTGCCAGCAGCTCCCCGCGGACTAGCGGGGGGGGGGAGCAGTACTTC
>.|TRBJ1-1|TRBV6-1|15|.
CASSEARRGGTEAFF
TGTGCCAGCAGTGAAGCACGCCGAGGGGGCACTGAAGCTTTCTTT
>.|TRBJ2-1|TRBV18|13|TRBD2
CASSPLAGNEQFF
TGTGCCAGCTCACCCCTAGCGGGGAATGAGCAGTTCTTC
>.|TRBJ2-2|TRBV7-8|15|.
CASSYGSGGTGELFF
TGTGCCAGCTCCTATGGGTCAGGGGGGACCGGGGAGCTGTTTTTT
>.|TRBJ2-5|TRBV4-2|21|TRBD2
CASSQDVSVKGTSGNQGTQYF
TGTGCCAGCAGCCAAGATGTTTCCGTAAAGGGGACTAGCGGGAACCAAGGGACCCAGTACTTC
>few|TRBJ2-1|TRBV11-2|13|.
CASSPAGAGEQFF
TGTGCCAGCAGCCCAGCAGGGGCAGGGGAGCAGTTCTTC
>few|TRBJ2-3|TRBV5-1|13|.
CASRGGVTDTQYF
TGCGCCAGCAGAGGGGGGGTCACAGATACGCAGTATTTT
>.|TRBJ2-5|TRBV2|15|TRBD1
CASTRDRAPVEDQYF
TGTGCCAGCACCCGGGACAGGGCCCCGGTAGAAGACCAGTACTTC
>.|TRBJ1-2|TRBV5-4|13|.
CASSFGGGYGYTF
TGTGCCAGCAGCTTCGGGGGAGGCTATGGCTACACCTTC
>many|TRBJ1-1|TRBV5-1|16|TRBD1
CASSSQLDRGKTEAFF
TGCGCCAGCAGCTCCCAATTGGACAGGGGAAAAACTGAAGCTTTCTTT
>.|TRBJ2-3|TRBV5-1|16|.
CASSLTTREGTDTQYF
TGCGCCAGCAGCTTGACCACCAGGGAAGGTACGGATACGCAGTATTTT
>many|TRBJ2-2|TRBV9|15|.
CASSATSIGTGELFF
TGTGCCAGCAGTGCAACTAGCATTGGCACCGGGGAGCTGTTTTTT
>many|TRBJ1-5|TRBV10-3|15|TRBD1
CAISEPGQDNQPQHF
TGTGCCATCAGTGAGCCGGGACAGGACAATCAGCCCCAGCATTTT
>.|TRBJ1-6|TRBV5-1|16|.
CASSLVGRQLNSPLHF
TGCGCCAGCAGCTTGGTCGGCAGACAATTAAATTCACCCCTCCACTTT
>many|TRBJ2-5|TRBV30|13|.
CAWRGAAEETQYF
TGTGCCTGGAGAGGCGCAGCTGAAGAGACCCAGTACTTC
>many|TRBJ2-5|TRBV4-3|16|.
CASSQDIPRGYETQYF
TGCGCCAGCAGCCAAGATATCCCCCGGGGATACGAGACCCAGTACTTC
>.|TRBJ1-1|TRBV2|11|.
CASTQNTEAFF
TGTGCCAGCACACAGAACACTGAAGCTTTCTTT
>.|TRBJ2-5|TRBV9|15|.
CASSVGTGAKETQYF
TGTGCCAGCAGCGTAGGAACGGGAGCAAAAGAGACCCAGTACTTC
>few|TRBJ1-2|TRBV5-1|15|.
CASSLTPQLDYGYTF
TGCGCCAGCAGCTTAACCCCGCAGCTAGACTATGGCTACACCTTC
>few|TRBJ2-5|TRBV5-1|15|TRBD1
CASSFQGTGEETQYF
TGCGCCAGCAGCTTTCAAGGGACAGGGGAAGAGACCCAGTACTTC
>medium-sized|TRBJ2-5|TRBV15|14|TRBD1
CATSSQGADETQYF
TGTGCCACCAGCAGCCAGGGGGCCGATGAGACCCAGTACTTC
>many|TRBJ2-7|TRBV6-5|13|.
CASRPTGRDEQYF
TGTGCCAGCAGGCCTACAGGGAGGGACGAGCAGTACTTC
>few|TRBJ2-3|TRBV15|15|TRBD2
CATSSGRGGPDTQYF
TGTGCCACCTCCTCCGGGCGGGGGGGCCCAGATACGCAGTATTTT
>many|TRBJ2-3|TRBV5-6|14|.
CASSSGAYTDTQYF
TGTGCCAGCAGCTCTGGGGCCTACACAGATACGCAGTATTTT
>.|TRBJ1-6|TRBV4-3|16|TRBD1
CASSQGTGNYNSPLHF
TGCGCCAGCAGCCAAGGGACAGGGAACTATAATTCACCCCTCCACTTT
>few|TRBJ2-3|TRBV2|17|TRBD2
CARGGTSGALSTDTQYF
TGTGCCAGGGGGGGGACTAGCGGGGCACTAAGCACAGATACGCAGTATTTT
>few|TRBJ2-3|TRBV7-2|16|TRBD2
CASSFPSGFGTDTQYF
TGTGCCAGCAGCTTCCCTAGCGGGTTCGGCACAGATACGCAGTATTTT
>few|TRBJ2-2|TRBV3-1|16|TRBD1
CASSQGPGGRTGELFF
TGTGCCAGCAGCCAAGGTCCAGGGGGCCGCACCGGGGAGCTGTTTTTT
>few|TRBJ2-3|TRBV7-2|15|.
CASSLGPAGTDTQYF
TGTGCCAGCAGCTTAGGCCCCGCGGGCACAGATACGCAGTATTTT
>.|TRBJ2-4|TRBV2|13|TRBD1
CASGGQENYIQYF
TGTGCCAGCGGTGGACAGGAGAATTACATTCAGTACTTC
>many|TRBJ1-5|TRBV5-1|14|.
CASSLSGLGQPQHF
TGCGCCAGCAGTTTGTCAGGGTTGGGCCAGCCCCAGCATTTT
>.|TRBJ2-7|TRBV18|15|.
CASSAGRGAVYEQYF
TGTGCCAGCTCAGCAGGAAGGGGAGCCGTTTACGAGCAGTACTTC